This entry concerns a single TCR beta chain. Its antigen remains unknown. Of the isolated RNA, all was reverse transcribed, and so the sequenced material was expressed TCRB transcripts. Produced via immunoSEQ multiplex PCR; TCRdb's table is partial and in-frame only. The sample consists of about 230,000 clones, about 9.3% of them appearing once. Germline V lookup: CDR1 MNHNS, CDR2 SASEGT. V shed 4 bases and J shed 4 bases, with 11 bases lying between them. The length of the CDR3 is 13 residues. This entry is derived from a study of beta chain features in type 1 diabetes. Study-level points and caveats: Significant though moderate, a shortening of TCRB CDR3s appeared in all four CD4+ subsets of Type 1 diabetes patients.

The clonotype originates from a woman in her late teens or twenties in good health. The chain employs TRBV6-1 and TRBJ2-7; possibly TRBD1 for D (6 bases). The sample taken for sequencing was naive CD4+ T cells from blood. The CDR3 region has the DNA TGTGCCAGCAGTGGACGGACAGAATACGAGCAGTACTTC. Its protein is CASSGRTEYEQYF.